This TCR beta chain appears in the sequencing data of a study of T cell responses to AZD1222 COVID-19 vaccine. Regarding the study as a whole: Reports indicate that nearly half of spike-specific TCRs are directed at unmutated variant regions. Just a handful of people given AZD1222 tested seropositive at baseline.

This clone was found once. Its matching antigen is unknown. In germline, CDR1 is MNHNS, CDR2 SASEGT. V was clipped by 2 bases and J by 1 base, with 9 bases between them. The CDR3 is made up of 15 amino acids. This table comes from immunoSEQ multiplex PCR, and its TCRdb copy is limited to in-frame clones, with some not included. The sample shows about 100,000 clones, roughly nine tenths of them seen only once. Pooling was applied to second doses at about 4 or about 12 weeks. This chain connects TRBV6-1 to TRBJ2-1; D possibly corresponds to TRBD1 (6 bases). Sequences were derived from peripheral blood, sampled 28 days after the second AZD1222 dose. This TCR was sampled from an adult who received the AZD1222 COVID-19 vaccine. CDR3 sequence: CASSESDSSYNEQFF. DNA of the CDR3: TGTGCCAGCAGTGAATCGGACAGTTCCTACAATGAGCAGTTCTTC.